Each of the 18 T cell receptor beta chains below was sequenced from the same sample in a study of CD8 T cells in Susac syndrome. A quantity of about 0.45 to 1 ug RNA underwent reverse transcription using random hexamers. TCRdb ran MiXCR on the immunoSEQ multiplex PCR reads and lists one entry per CDR3 protein. The sample holds fewer than 150,000 distinct CDR3 sequences; around 90% are singletons and the top ten take about 0.23%. The sample was CD8+ T cells from PBMCs. These receptor sequences come from a human donor with multiple sclerosis.

The CDR3 spells CSVKMDQGEYF. CDR3 coding DNA: TGCAGCGTTAAGATGGACCAGGGCGAGTACTTC. The chain combines TRBV29-1 with TRBJ2-7; D might be TRBD1 (5 bases). The CDR3 spans 11 residues. The V end was cut by 5 bases, the J end by 11 bases, with 16 bases between. Germline assignment: CDR1 SQVTM and CDR2 ANQGSEA.

The genes are TRBV12-3 or TRBV12-4 and TRBJ2-1; 13 bases fit TRBD2. The CDR3 is 15 amino acids. With V trimmed by 7 bases and J by 8 bases, 8 bases remained unmatched. The CDR3 DNA reads as TGTGCCAGCAACACACTAGCGGGAGGGTTCCATGAGCAGTTCTTC. Amino acids: CASNTLAGGFHEQFF.

The V gene is TRBV9, the J gene TRBJ1-1, with TRBD1 matching over 7 bases. CDR1 and CDR2 (germline): SGDLS, YYNGEE. The V gene end was trimmed by 3 bases and the J gene end by 7 bases; junction bases not matched to a gene: 9. This CDR3 is built from 14 residues. Here the CDR3 DNA reads TGTGCCAGCAGCGCAATACAGGGGTCGGGTGAAGCTTTCTTT. Encoded protein: CASSAIQGSGEAFF.

The chain uses TRBV20-1 and TRBJ2-3; TRBD2 is a possible D gene (6 bases). V was shortened by 4 bases and J by 3 bases, with 14 bases between the two germline ends. The CDR3 runs 14 residues. CDR1 DFQATT and CDR2 SNEGSKA come from the germline V gene (reference sequence). The CDR3 reads CSAISSVGTDTQYF. DNA for the CDR3: TGCAGTGCTATCTCTAGCGTCGGGACAGATACGCAGTATTTT.

This rearrangement joins TRBV27 to TRBJ2-1; D unresolved. The CDR3 is 13 residues long. Germline V lookup: CDR1 MNHEY, CDR2 SMNVEV (reference sequence). Between the trimmed V and J ends, which lost 2 bases and 6 bases, there was a span of 8 bases. The CDR3 spells CASSLRALNEQFF. The CDR3 bases are TGTGCCAGCAGTTTAAGGGCTCTCAATGAGCAGTTCTTC.

The DNA of the CDR3 is TGCAGCGGTGTTCAGGGGACTGAAGCTTTCTTT. It is translated as CSGVQGTEAFF. The chain recombines TRBV29-1 with TRBJ1-1; a possible D gene is TRBD1 (6 bases). Germline V gene lookup returns CDR1 SQVTM and CDR2 ANQGSEA. Trimming left V 7 bases short and J 5 bases short, with 11 bases between. The CDR3 has 11 amino acids.

CDR3 sequence reads: CASSFRATTGAYGYTF. CDR3 DNA: TGTGCCAGCAGCTTCAGAGCAACGACAGGGGCCTATGGCTACACCTTC. This chain joins TRBV11-1 and TRBJ1-2; the match to TRBD1 covers 8 bases. The CDR3 consists of 16 residues. V was clipped by 3 bases and J by 4 bases; unmatched bases: 10. Germline CDR1 SGHAT, CDR2 FQDESV (reference sequence). Using reference TRBV11-1 and TRBJ1-2 for the parts outside the CDR3, the full variable domain is EAEVAQSPRYKITEKSQAVAFWCDPISGHATLYWYRQILGQGPELLVQFQDESVVDDSQLPKDRFSAERLKGVDSTLKIQPAELGDSAMYLCASSFRATTGAYGYTFGSGTRLTVV.

The CDR3 DNA is TGTGCCAGCAGTTACGACAGGTCGAGCTCCTACGAGCAGTACTTC. Translated, it gives CASSYDRSSSYEQYF. The gene calls are TRBV6-2 or TRBV6-3 and TRBJ2-7, with D possibly matching TRBD1 (6 bases). This CDR3 region has 15 residues. Germline V CDR1 and CDR2: MNHEY, SVGEGT. Trimming left V 2 bases short and J 0 bases short, with 11 bases between.

The CDR3 sequence: CASSYGGSGQPQHF. DNA of the CDR3: TGTGCCAGCAGTTACGGGGGGTCGGGGCAGCCCCAGCATTTT. The chain joins TRBV6-5 to TRBJ1-5; a possible D gene is TRBD1 (5 bases). This CDR3 region has 14 residues. Germline CDR1 MNHEY, CDR2 SVGAGI. V shed 2 bases and J shed 7 bases, with 12 bases lying between them.

This clonotype was counted once. CDR3 residues: CASSYGTGIYNEQFF. DNA of the CDR3: TGTGCCAGCAGTTACGGGACAGGGATCTACAATGAGCAGTTCTTC. The gene calls are TRBV6-5 and TRBJ2-1, with 9 bases identical to TRBD1. The germline V gene has CDR1 MNHEY and CDR2 SVGAGI. Trimming cost V 2 bases and J 3 bases; bases outside gene matches: 2. This CDR3 is 15 amino acids long.

The chain couples TRBV27 to TRBJ2-1; 13 nucleotides line up with TRBD2. The trim removed 6 bases at V and 8 bases at J, leaving 4 bases unmatched. Germline CDR1 is MNHEY and CDR2 is SMNVEV (reference sequence). This CDR3 is built from 14 residues. CDR3 in amino acids: CASRWTSGSDEQFF. CDR3 nucleotides: TGTGCCAGCAGATGGACTAGCGGGAGTGATGAGCAGTTCTTC.

The chain recombines TRBV29-1 with TRBJ2-7; no clear D. The germline gives CDR1 SQVTM, CDR2 ANQGSEA. V lost 4 bases to trimming and J lost 3 bases, with 10 bases between them. The CDR3 is 12 residues long. The CDR3 DNA sequence: TGCAGCGTTGGGCTTACTGTCTACGAGCAGTACTTC. The encoded protein is CSVGLTVYEQYF.

The V call is TRBV29-1, the J call TRBJ2-2; D is perhaps TRBD2 (5 bases). Per the germline V gene, CDR1 is SQVTM and CDR2 is ANQGSEA. V was cut by 8 bases and J by 6 bases, with 19 bases left in between. The CDR3 consists of 14 residues. CDR3: CSISPRDGAGELFF. CDR3 coding DNA: TGCAGCATATCTCCTCGGGATGGGGCCGGGGAGCTGTTTTTT.

The chain employs TRBV30 and TRBJ2-3; 12 nucleotides align to TRBD2. CDR1 and CDR2 from the germline V gene are GTSNPN and SVGIG (reference sequence). V lost 3 bases to trimming and J lost 1 base; unmatched junction nucleotides: 5. This CDR3 has 16 residues. The CDR3 nucleotides read TGTGCCTGGAGCGCCAGGACTAGCGGGGGCACAGATACGCAGTATTTT. The encoded protein is CAWSARTSGGTDTQYF.

The J gene is TRBJ1-1, the V gene TRBV28, with 10 bases aligning to TRBD1. Looked up from germline, CDR1 is MDHEN and CDR2 is SYDVKM. This CDR3 comprises 15 residues. J gave up 2 bases and V 3 bases, and 3 bases lay outside the gene matches. Here the CDR3 reads CASSFLTGGNTEAFF. DNA for the CDR3: TGTGCCAGCAGTTTCCTGACAGGGGGCAACACTGAAGCTTTCTTT. Drawing the rest from reference TRBV28 and TRBJ1-1, the complete variable domain is DVKVTQSSRYLVKRTGEKVFLECVQDMDHENMFWYRQDPGLGLRLIYFSYDVKMKEKGDIPEGYSVSREKKERFSLILESASTNQTSMYLCASSFLTGGNTEAFFGQGTRLTVV.

The chain links TRBV20-1 to TRBJ1-1; no reliable D call. Trimming left V 5 bases short and J 0 bases short, with 10 bases between. CDR3 length equals 13 residues. CDR1 is DFQATT, CDR2 SNEGSKA, per germline (reference sequence). The CDR3 loop is CSADHHMNTEAFF. The CDR3 DNA is TGCAGTGCTGATCATCATATGAACACTGAAGCTTTCTTT.

The chain joins TRBV4-1 to TRBJ1-2; TRBD1 aligns across 7 bases. This CDR3 has 14 residues. Trimming took 3 bases from V and 4 from J; bases not matched to a gene: 5. Germline assignment: CDR1 MGHRA and CDR2 YSYEKL. DNA for the CDR3: TGCGCCAGCAGCCATTCTACAGGGGCCTATGGCTACACCTTC. Amino acid sequence: CASSHSTGAYGYTF.

CDR3 protein: CASSPGETEAFF. Written as DNA, the CDR3 is TGCGCCAGCAGTCCAGGGGAAACTGAAGCTTTCTTT. The rearrangement uses TRBV4-1 and TRBJ1-1; the D gene is possibly TRBD1 (6 bases). The CDR3 is made up of 12 amino acids. Trimming cost V 6 bases and J 5 bases, with 10 bases left between them. Per germline, CDR1 MGHRA and CDR2 YSYEKL.